This TCR beta chain was recovered during a study of cytomegalovirus exposure and HLA in healthy donors. V was clipped by 5 bases and J by 0 bases, with 7 bases between them. The CDR3 is 14 residues long. Germline CDR1 MNHEY, CDR2 SMNVEV (reference sequence). The sample holds one count of this clone. Some clones are missing from TCRdb's copy, which holds only in-frame ones; the method was immunoSEQ multiplex PCR. In the table there are around 230,000 clones, about 90% of which are singletons. Sequencing used PBMCs. This TCR was recovered from a woman aged 25 to 39 in good health and CMV-seropositive. The rearrangement joins TRBV27 to TRBJ1-4; no firm D call. In DNA form, the CDR3 reads TGTGCCAGCAGTAGAGCGACAACTAATGAAAAACTGTTTTTT. It is translated as CASSRATTNEKLFF.